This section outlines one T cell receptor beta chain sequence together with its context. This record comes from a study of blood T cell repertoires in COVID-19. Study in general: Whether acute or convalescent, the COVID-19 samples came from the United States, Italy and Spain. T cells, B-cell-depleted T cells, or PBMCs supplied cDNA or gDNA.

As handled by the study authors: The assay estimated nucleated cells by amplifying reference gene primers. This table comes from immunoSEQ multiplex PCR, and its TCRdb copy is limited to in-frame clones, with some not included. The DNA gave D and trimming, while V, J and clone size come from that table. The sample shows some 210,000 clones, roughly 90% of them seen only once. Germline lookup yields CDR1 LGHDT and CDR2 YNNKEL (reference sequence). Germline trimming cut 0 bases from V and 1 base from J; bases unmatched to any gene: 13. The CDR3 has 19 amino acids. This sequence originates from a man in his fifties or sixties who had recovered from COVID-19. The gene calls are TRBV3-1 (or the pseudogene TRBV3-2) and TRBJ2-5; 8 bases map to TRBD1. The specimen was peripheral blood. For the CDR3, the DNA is TGTGCCAGCAGCCAAGATCCACCCCGGACAGGGATTGTCCAAGAGACCCAGTACTTC. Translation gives CASSQDPPRTGIVQETQYF.